This entry describes one T cell receptor (beta chain). CDR1 and CDR2 (germline): MNHEY, SMNVEV (reference sequence). This CDR3 comprises 17 residues. Combining a sample-barcoded 5' primer with a J-beta primer mix, a second PCR ran for roughly 7 to 12 cycles. One entry per CDR3 protein, called by TCRdb with MiXCR from the 5' RACE reads. The profile shows around 800,000 distinct CDR3 sequences, 46% of them singletons. The record originates from a study of blood T cells in healthy people across ages. This chain uses TRBV27 with TRBJ2-7, with D tentatively TRBD1 (6 bases). Matching the DNA end better, TRBJ2-5 makes the J call doubtful. Sequencing was carried out using blood. This TCR derives from a man older than 75 in good health. DNA of the CDR3: TGTGCCAGCCGAGGATATGGACAGTCCGGAGAAAAAGAGACCCAGTACTTC. As protein: CASRGYGQSGEKETQYF.